In this sample, the clone carrying this TCR beta chain turned up many times. The target antigen is unknown. Amplified TCR beta CDR3 regions came from RNA transcripts. RT-PCR in the first round (using the HTBI primer set) targeted the TCR CDR3. TCRdb analysed the multiplex PCR reads with MiXCR anew, one entry per CDR3 protein. Among about 360,000 distinct CDR3 sequences listed, less than 15% were seen once. The diagnostic basis comprised clinical symptoms, serum thyroxine and TRAb, thyroid ultrasound and orbital computed tomography. PBMCs were collected from a 10 ml volume of fresh peripheral blood. The source of the sample is a study of T cells in Graves' hyperthyroidism and ophthalmopathy. General study findings and limits: The model's output predicted ophthalmopathy at a median of approximately 6.5 months prior to onset.

The CDR3 spans 13 residues. The V gene lost 2 bases and the J gene lost 4 bases, with 8 bases spanning the gap. CDR1 is MDHEN, CDR2 SYDVKM, per germline. What was sequenced was blood. This TCR derives from a woman aged 18-29 years with Graves' hyperthyroidism. The gene calls are TRBV28 and TRBJ1-1; D gene unclear. CDR3 amino acids: CASSLGAATEAFF. The CDR3 DNA reads TGTGCCAGCAGTTTAGGAGCGGCCACTGAAGCTTTCTTT.